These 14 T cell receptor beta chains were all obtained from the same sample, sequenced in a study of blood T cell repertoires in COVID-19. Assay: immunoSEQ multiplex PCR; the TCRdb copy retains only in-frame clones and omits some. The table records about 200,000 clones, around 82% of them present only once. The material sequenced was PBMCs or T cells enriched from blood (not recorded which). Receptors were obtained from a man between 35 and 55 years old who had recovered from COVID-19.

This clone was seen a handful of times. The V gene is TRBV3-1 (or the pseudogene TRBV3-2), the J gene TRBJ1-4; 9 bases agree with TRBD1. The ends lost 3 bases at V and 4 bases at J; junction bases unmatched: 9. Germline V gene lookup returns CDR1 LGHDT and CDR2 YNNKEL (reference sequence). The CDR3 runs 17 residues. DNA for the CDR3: TGTGCCAGCAGCCAGCCCTCACAGGGGGCCAGTAATGAAAAACTGTTTTTT. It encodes CASSQPSQGASNEKLFF.

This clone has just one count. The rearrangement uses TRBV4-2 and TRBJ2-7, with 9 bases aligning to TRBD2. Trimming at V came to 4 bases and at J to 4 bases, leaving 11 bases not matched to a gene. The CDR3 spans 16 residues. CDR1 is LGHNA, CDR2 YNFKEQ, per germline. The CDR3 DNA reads TGTGCCAGCAGCCTTAGGCCGTCGGCGGGGGGGTACGAGCAGTACTTC. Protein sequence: CASSLRPSAGGYEQYF.

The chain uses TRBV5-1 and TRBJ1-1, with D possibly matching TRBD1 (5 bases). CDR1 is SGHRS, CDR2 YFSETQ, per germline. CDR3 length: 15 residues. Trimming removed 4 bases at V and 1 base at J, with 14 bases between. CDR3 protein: CASSLGHNANTEAFF. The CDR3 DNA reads TGCGCCAGCAGCCTGGGGCACAATGCGAACACTGAAGCTTTCTTT.

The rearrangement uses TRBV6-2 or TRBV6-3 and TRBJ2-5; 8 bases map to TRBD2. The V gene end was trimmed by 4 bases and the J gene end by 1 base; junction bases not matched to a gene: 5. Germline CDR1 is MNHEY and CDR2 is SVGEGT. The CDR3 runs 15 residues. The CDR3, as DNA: TGTGCCAGCAGTTTACTAGCGGCCACCCAAGAGACCCAGTACTTC. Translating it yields CASSLLAATQETQYF.

This chain's CDR3 is CASRKGTGAFSNQPQHF. Here the CDR3 DNA reads TGTGCCAGCAGAAAAGGAACAGGGGCCTTTAGCAATCAGCCCCAGCATTTT. This chain connects TRBV2 to TRBJ1-5; 7 bases map to TRBD1. The V gene end was trimmed by 6 bases and the J gene end by 0 bases; junction bases not matched to a gene: 11. CDR1 SNHLY and CDR2 FYNNEI come from the germline V gene. The CDR3 contains 17 residues.

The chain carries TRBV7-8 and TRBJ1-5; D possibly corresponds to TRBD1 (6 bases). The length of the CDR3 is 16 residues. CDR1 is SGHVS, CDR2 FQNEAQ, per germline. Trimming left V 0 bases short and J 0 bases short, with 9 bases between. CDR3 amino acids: CASSLATGYSNQPQHF. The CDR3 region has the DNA TGTGCCAGCAGCTTAGCGACAGGTTATAGCAATCAGCCCCAGCATTTT.

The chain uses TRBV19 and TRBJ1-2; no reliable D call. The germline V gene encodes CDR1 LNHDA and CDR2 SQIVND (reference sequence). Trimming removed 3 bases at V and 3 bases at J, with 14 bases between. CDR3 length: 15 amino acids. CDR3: CASSMGQTRDYGYTF. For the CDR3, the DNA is TGTGCCAGTAGTATGGGCCAAACGAGGGACTATGGCTACACCTTC.

CDR3 region: CASSELIDGGLYGYTF. The CDR3 DNA reads TGCGCCAGCAGTGAACTTATAGACGGAGGACTTTATGGCTACACCTTC. The rearrangement uses TRBV10-2 and TRBJ1-2; D is uncertain. With 3 bases removed from V and 5 bases from J, the gap between germline ends came to 19 bases. The CDR3 is 16 amino acids. The germline V gene has CDR1 WSHSY and CDR2 SAAADI.

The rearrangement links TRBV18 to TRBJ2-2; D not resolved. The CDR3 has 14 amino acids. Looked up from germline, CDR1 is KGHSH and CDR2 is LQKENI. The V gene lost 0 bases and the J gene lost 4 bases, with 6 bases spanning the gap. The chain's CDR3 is CASSPPARTGELFF. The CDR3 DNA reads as TGTGCCAGCTCACCACCCGCGCGCACCGGGGAGCTGTTTTTT.

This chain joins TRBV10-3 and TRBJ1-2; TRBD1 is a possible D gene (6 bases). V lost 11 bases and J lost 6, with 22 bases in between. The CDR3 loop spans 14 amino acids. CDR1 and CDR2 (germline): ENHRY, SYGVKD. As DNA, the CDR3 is TGTGCCTCCACAAACGCGGGGGGGCTGGATGGCTACACCTTC. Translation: CASTNAGGLDGYTF.

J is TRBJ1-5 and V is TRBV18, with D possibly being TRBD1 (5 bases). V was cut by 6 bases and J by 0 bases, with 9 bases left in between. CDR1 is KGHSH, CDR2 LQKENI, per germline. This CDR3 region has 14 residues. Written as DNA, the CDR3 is TGTGCCAGCTCCGAGACAGATAGCAATCAGCCCCAGCATTTT. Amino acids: CASSETDSNQPQHF.

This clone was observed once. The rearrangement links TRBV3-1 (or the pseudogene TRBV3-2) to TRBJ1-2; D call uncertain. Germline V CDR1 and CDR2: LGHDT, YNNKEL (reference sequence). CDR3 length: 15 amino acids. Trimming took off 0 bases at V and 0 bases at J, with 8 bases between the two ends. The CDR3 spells CASSQEARSNYGYTF. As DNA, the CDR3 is TGTGCCAGCAGCCAAGAGGCCCGATCTAACTATGGCTACACCTTC.

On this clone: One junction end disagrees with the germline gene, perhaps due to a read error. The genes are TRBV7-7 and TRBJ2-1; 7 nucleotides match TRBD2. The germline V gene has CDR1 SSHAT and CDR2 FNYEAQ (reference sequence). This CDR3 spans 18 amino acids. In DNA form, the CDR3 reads TGTGCTAGCAGCTCGGGACCCGGAGGCCTAGCGGCCTACAATGAGCAGTTCTTC. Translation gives CASSSGPGGLAAYNEQFF.

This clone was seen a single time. This CDR3 is CAWTGGQGRTDTQYF. In DNA, the CDR3 is TGTGCCTGGACCGGGGGACAGGGTCGCACAGATACGCAGTATTTT. The chain carries TRBV30 and TRBJ2-3; 9 positions match TRBD1. The length of the CDR3 is 15 residues. The junction had 6 bases not matched to a gene; V was cut back by 4 bases and J by 1 base. Germline values: CDR1 GTSNPN, CDR2 SVGIG (reference sequence).